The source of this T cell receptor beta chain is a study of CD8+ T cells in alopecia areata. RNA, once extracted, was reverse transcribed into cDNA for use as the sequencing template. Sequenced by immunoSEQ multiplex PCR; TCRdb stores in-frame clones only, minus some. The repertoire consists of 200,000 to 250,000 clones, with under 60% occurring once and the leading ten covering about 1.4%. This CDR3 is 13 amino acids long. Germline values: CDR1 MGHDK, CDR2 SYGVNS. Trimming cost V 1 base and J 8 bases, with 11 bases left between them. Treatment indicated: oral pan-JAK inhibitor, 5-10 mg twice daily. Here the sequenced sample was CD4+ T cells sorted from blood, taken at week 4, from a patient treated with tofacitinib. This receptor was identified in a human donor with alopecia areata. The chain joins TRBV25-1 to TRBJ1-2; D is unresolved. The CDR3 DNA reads TGTGCCAGCAGTGAATTGGCGGGGTACGGCTACACCTTC. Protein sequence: CASSELAGYGYTF.